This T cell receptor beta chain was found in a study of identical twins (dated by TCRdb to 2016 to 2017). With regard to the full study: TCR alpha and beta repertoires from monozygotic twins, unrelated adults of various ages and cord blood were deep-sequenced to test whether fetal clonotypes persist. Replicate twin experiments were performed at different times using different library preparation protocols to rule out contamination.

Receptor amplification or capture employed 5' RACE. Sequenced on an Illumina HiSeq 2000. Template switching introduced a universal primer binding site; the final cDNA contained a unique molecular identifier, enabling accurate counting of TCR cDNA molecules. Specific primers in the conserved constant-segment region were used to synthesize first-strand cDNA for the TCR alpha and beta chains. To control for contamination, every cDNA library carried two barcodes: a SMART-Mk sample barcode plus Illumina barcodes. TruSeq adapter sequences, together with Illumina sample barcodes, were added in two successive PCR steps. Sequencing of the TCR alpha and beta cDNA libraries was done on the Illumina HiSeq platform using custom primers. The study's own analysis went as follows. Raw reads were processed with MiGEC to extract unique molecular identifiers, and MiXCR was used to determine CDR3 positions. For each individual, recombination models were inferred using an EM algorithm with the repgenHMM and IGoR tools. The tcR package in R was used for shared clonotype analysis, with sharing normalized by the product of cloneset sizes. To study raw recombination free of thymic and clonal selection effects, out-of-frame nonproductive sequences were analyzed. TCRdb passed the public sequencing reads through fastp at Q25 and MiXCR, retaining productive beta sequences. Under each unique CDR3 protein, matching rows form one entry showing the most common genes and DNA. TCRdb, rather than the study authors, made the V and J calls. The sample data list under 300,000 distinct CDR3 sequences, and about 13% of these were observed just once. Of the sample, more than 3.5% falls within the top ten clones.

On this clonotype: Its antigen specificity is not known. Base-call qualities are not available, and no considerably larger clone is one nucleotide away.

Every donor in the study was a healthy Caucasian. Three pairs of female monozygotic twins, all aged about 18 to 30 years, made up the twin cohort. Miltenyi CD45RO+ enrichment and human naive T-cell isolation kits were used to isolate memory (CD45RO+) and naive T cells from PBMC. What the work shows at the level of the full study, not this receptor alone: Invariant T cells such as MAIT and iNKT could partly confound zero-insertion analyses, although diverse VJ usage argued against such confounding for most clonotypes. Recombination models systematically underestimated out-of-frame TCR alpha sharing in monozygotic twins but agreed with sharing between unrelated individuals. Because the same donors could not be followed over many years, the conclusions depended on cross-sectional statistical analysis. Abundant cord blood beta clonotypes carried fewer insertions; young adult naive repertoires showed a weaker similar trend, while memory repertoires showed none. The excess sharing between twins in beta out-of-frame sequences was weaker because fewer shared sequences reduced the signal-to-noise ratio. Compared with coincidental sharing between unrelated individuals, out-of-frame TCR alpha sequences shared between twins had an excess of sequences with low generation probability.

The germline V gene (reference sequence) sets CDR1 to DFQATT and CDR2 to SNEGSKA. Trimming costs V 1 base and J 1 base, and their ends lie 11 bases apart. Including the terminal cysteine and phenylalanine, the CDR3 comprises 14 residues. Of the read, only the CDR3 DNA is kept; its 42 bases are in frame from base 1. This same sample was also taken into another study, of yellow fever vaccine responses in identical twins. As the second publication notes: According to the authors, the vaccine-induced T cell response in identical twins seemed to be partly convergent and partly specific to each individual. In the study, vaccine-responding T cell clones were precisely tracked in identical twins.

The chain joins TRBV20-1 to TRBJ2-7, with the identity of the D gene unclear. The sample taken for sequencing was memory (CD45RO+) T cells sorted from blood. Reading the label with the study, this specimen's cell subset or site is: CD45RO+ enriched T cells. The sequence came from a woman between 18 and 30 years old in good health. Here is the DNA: TGCAGTGCTAGAGGCCCCCTGGAGTCCTACGAGCAGTACTTC. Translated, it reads CSARGPLESYEQYF.